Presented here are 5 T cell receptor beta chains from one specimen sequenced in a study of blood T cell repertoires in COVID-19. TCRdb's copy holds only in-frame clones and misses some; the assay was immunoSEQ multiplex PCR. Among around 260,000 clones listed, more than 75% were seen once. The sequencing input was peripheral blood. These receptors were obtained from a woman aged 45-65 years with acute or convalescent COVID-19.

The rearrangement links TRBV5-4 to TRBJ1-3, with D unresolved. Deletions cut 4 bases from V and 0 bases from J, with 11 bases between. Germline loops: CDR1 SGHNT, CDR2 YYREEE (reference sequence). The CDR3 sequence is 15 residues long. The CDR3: CASSLNSLSGNTIYF. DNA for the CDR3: TGTGCCAGCAGCCTAAACAGCCTCTCTGGAAACACCATATATTTT.

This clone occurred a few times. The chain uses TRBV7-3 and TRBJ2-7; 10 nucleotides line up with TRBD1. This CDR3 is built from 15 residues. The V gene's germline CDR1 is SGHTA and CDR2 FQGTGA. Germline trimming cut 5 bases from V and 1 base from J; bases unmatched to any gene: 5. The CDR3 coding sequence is TGTGCCAGCAGCCCCCGGACAGGGGGTTCCTACGAGCAGTACTTC. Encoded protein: CASSPRTGGSYEQYF. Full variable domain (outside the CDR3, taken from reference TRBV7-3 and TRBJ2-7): GAGVSQTPSNKVTEKGKYVELRCDPISGHTALYWYRQSLGQGPEFLIYFQGTGAADDSGLPNDRFFAVRPEGSVSTLKIQRTERGDSAVYLCASSPRTGGSYEQYFGPGTRLTVT.

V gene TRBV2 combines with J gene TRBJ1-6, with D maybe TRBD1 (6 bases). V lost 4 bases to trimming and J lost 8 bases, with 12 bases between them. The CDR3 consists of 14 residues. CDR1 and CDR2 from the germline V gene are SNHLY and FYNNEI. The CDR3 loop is CASSVRGADSPLHF. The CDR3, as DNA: TGTGCCAGCAGTGTCCGGGGGGCAGATTCACCCCTCCACTTT.

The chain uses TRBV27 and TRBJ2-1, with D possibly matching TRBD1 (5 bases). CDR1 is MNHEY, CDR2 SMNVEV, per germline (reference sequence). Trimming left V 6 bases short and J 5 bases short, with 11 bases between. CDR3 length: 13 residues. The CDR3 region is CASSYLGDNEQFF. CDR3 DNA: TGTGCCAGCAGCTATCTAGGGGACAATGAGCAGTTCTTC.

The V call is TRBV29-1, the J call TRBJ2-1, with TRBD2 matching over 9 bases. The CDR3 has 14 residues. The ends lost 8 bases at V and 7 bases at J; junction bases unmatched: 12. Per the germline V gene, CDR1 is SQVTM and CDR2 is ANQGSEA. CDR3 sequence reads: CSIPIAGDGNEQFF. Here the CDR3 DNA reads TGCAGCATACCTATAGCGGGAGATGGGAATGAGCAGTTCTTC.